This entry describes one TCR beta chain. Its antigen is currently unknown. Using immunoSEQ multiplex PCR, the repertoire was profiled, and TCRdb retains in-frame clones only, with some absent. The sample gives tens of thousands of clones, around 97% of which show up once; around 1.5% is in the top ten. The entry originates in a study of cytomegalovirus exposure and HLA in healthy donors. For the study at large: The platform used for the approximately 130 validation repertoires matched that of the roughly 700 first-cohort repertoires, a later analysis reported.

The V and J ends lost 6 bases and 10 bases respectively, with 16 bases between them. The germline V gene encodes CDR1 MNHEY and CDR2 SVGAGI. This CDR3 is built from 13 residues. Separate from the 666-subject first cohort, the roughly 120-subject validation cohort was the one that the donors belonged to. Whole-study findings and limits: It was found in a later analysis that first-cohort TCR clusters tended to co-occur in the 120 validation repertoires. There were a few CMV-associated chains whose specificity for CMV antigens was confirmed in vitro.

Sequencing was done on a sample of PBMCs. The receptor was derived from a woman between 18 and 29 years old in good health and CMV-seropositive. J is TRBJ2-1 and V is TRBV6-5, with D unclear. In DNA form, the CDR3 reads TGTGCCAGCAGCCCCACCCCACAACAGGAGCAGTTCTTC. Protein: CASSPTPQQEQFF.